This T cell receptor beta chain originates from a study of blood T cell repertoires in COVID-19. The length of the CDR3 is 14 residues. With 6 bases removed from V and 8 bases from J, the gap between germline ends came to 14 bases. CDR1 is SNHLY, CDR2 FYNNEI, per germline. Profiled with immunoSEQ multiplex PCR; TCRdb holds only in-frame clones, not every one. This table has some 330,000 clones, roughly four fifths appearing once. For recovered donors of Cohort 3, there were two negative PCRs, clearance, or symptom resolution. This clone has a handful of counts. The source of this sequence is a woman aged 50 to 65 who had recovered from COVID-19. The sample taken for sequencing was PBMCs or T cells enriched from blood (not recorded which). The chain is built from TRBV2 and TRBJ1-6; the D gene is possibly TRBD1 (5 bases). CDR3 region: CASSPRGFDSPLHF. The CDR3 bases are TGTGCCAGCAGCCCGCGGGGGTTTGATTCACCCCTCCACTTT.